Below are 8 T cell receptor beta chains sequenced from a single sample in a study of identical twins. TCRdb analysed the 5' RACE reads with MiXCR anew, one entry per CDR3 protein. This sample has 200,000 to 300,000 distinct CDR3 sequences; approximately 10% occur once, and the top ten carry roughly 10%. The sample comprised memory T cells sorted from blood. The source is a man aged 50-59 years in good health.

V usage is TRBV12-3 or TRBV12-4 and J usage is TRBJ1-1, with 9 bases lining up with TRBD1. After removal of 5 bases from V and 4 bases from J, the junction contained 14 bases not matched to a gene. The CDR3 extends over 17 amino acids. CDR3 coding DNA: TGTGCCAGCAGTCAATCCGGGACAGGGTTGGTGGGCACTGAAGCTTTCTTT. Translation: CASSQSGTGLVGTEAFF.

There are a few counts of this clonotype. The chain recombines TRBV2 with TRBJ2-1; D not resolved. This CDR3 spans 11 amino acids. Trimming shortened V by 5 bases and J by 9 bases, and 8 bases separated the two germline ends. Germline V lookup: CDR1 SNHLY, CDR2 FYNNEI. Here the CDR3 reads CASSFDGEQFF. The CDR3 nucleotides are TGTGCCAGCAGTTTCGACGGTGAGCAGTTCTTC. The entire variable domain, with the rest obtained from reference TRBV2 and TRBJ2-1, is as follows: EPEVTQTPSHQVTQMGQEVILRCVPISNHLYFYWYRQILGQKVEFLVSFYNNEISEKSEIFDDQFSVERPDGSNFTLKIRSTKLEDSAMYFCASSFDGEQFFGPGTRLTVL.

The genes are TRBV20-1 and TRBJ2-7, with TRBD1 matching 12 bases. CDR1 is DFQATT and CDR2 is SNEGSKA in the germline V gene (reference sequence). The CDR3 extends over 15 amino acids. Unmatched junction bases numbered 10, after V lost 5 bases and J lost 5 bases. CDR3 bases: TGCAGTGCTTGGCCTCCCGGGACAGGGGGCAACGAGCAGTACTTC. This gives the protein CSAWPPGTGGNEQYF.

The rearrangement links TRBV7-2 to TRBJ2-5, with D possibly TRBD1 on 6 matching bases. CDR1 and CDR2 from the germline V gene are SGHTA and FQGNSA. V lost 5 bases, J lost 0 bases, and 19 bases lay in between. This CDR3 has 17 amino acids. The CDR3 region is CASSRRTGLAYQETQYF. The CDR3 nucleotides read TGTGCCAGCAGCCGTCGAACAGGGCTCGCGTACCAAGAGACCCAGTACTTC.

This clonotype was recorded at least ten times. The genes are TRBV7-2 and TRBJ1-5; D possibly corresponds to TRBD1 (5 bases). Germline assignment: CDR1 SGHTA and CDR2 FQGNSA. The CDR3 is 14 amino acids. Trimming took 0 bases from V and 9 from J, leaving 12 bases between them. The DNA for the CDR3 is TGTGCCAGCAGCTTAGCAGAGTTTAGGGGGCCCCAGCATTTT. It yields the protein CASSLAEFRGPQHF.

This clonotype was observed many times. The V call is TRBV12-3 or TRBV12-4, the J call TRBJ2-2, with D unclear. There are 15 residues in the CDR3. Trimming took off 6 bases at V and 1 base at J, with 12 bases between the two ends. The CDR3 reads CASSTRKGNTGELFF. CDR3 sequence (DNA): TGTGCCAGCAGCACCCGGAAGGGGAACACCGGGGAGCTGTTTTTT.

This clonotype was seen many times. The rearrangement joins TRBV7-2 to TRBJ2-1, with D hard to call. Germline V lookup: CDR1 SGHTA, CDR2 FQGNSA. Trimming took off 5 bases at V and 2 bases at J, with 13 bases between the two ends. The CDR3 extends over 15 amino acids. The CDR3 region has the DNA TGTGCCAGCAGCCAAAGGGCTTCCCCCTACAATGAGCAGTTCTTC. Translating gives CASSQRASPYNEQFF.

The chain couples TRBV4-2 to TRBJ2-3, with D unclear. The CDR3 is made up of 16 amino acids. V dropped 4 bases and J dropped 1 base, with 15 bases sitting between them. Germline assignment: CDR1 LGHNA and CDR2 YNFKEQ. CDR3 sequence reads: CASSPIRDSGTDTQYF. CDR3 coding DNA: TGTGCCAGCAGCCCTATCCGAGACTCTGGCACAGATACGCAGTATTTT.